The present TCR beta chain was sequenced within a study of breast tumors, draining lymph nodes, adjacent tissues. Study observations and caveats: Tumor TCR diversity was below lymph nodes but above nontumor tissue. Luminal-like breast cancer showed significantly higher tumor–nontumor repertoire similarity than basal-like. That most tumor T cells come from lymph nodes remained unproven.

MiXCR, applied by TCRdb to the multiplex PCR reads, yields one record per CDR3 protein. The profile shows some 150,000 distinct CDR3 sequences, about a fifth of them singletons. Samples came from axillary lymph nodes draining the breast cancer. This clonotype was observed many times. Its antigen is not identified. The junction shows a germline mismatch at one end, possibly a read error. This CDR3 has 14 amino acids. This TCR came from a female donor with breast cancer. Some clones in this sample may be carry-over from other donors' samples. The genes are TRBV12-3 or TRBV12-4 and TRBJ1-3; D is uncertain. The sequencing input was axillary lymph node tissue. The CDR3 nucleotides read TGTACCAGCAATGCCCGTAGCTCTGGAAACACCATATATTTT. It encodes CTSNARSSGNTIYF.